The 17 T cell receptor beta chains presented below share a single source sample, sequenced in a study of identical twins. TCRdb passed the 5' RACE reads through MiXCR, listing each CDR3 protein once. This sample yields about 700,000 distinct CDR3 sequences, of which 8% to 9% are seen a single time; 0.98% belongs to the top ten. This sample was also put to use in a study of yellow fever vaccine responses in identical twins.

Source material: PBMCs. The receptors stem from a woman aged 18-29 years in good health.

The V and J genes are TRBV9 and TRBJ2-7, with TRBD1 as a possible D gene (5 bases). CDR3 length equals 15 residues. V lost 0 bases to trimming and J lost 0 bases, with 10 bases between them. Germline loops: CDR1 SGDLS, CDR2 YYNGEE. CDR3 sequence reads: CASSVAPGHSYEQYF. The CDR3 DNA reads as TGTGCCAGCAGCGTAGCCCCAGGGCACTCCTACGAGCAGTACTTC.

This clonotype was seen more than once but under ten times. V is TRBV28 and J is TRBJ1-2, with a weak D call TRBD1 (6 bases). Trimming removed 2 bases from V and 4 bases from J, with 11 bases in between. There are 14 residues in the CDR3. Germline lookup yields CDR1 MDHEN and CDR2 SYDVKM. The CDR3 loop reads CASSLGQTIYGYTF. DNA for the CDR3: TGTGCCAGCAGTTTAGGACAGACCATCTATGGCTACACCTTC.

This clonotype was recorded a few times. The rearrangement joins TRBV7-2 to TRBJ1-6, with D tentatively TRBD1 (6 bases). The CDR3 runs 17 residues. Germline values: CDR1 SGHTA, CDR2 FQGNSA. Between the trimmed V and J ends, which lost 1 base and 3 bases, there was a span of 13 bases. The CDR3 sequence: CASSLEDRVLYNSPLHF. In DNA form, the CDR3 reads TGTGCCAGCAGCTTAGAGGACAGAGTTCTCTATAATTCACCCCTCCACTTT.

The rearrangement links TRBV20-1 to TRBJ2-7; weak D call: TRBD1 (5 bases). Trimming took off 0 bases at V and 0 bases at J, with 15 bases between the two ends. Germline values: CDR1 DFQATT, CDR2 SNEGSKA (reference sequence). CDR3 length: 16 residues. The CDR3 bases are TGCAGTGCTAGAGATTCGGCAGGGCTCAGCTCCTACGAGCAGTACTTC. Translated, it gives CSARDSAGLSSYEQYF.

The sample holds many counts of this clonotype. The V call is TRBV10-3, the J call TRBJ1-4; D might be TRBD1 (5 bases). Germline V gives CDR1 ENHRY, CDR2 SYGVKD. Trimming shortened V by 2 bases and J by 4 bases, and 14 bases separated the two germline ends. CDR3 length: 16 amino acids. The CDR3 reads CAISEGTKGINEKLFF. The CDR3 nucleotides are TGTGCCATCAGTGAGGGAACAAAGGGGATTAATGAAAAACTGTTTTTT.

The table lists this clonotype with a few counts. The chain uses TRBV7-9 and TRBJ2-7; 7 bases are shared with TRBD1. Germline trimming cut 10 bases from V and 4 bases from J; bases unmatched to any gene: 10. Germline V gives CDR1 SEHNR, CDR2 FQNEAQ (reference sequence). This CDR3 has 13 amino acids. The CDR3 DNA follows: TGTGCCATCAGGGGGAGAGGGGTGTACGAGCAGTACTTC. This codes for CAIRGRGVYEQYF.

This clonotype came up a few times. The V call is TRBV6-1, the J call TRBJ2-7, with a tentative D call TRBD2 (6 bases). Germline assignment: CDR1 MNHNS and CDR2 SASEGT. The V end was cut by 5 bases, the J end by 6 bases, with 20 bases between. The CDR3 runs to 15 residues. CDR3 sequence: CASSPLPGARSEQYF. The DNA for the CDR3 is TGTGCCAGCAGTCCCCTACCGGGAGCCCGGAGCGAGCAGTACTTC.

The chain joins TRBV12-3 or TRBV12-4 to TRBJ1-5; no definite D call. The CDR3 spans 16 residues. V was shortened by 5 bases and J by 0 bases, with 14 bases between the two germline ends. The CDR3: CASSKTLGYSNQPQHF. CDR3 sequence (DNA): TGTGCCAGCAGTAAAACGCTCGGCTATAGCAATCAGCCCCAGCATTTT.

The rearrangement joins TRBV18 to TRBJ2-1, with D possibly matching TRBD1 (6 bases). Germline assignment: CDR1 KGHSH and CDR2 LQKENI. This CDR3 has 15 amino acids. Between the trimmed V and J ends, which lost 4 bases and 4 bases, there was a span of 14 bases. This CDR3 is CASSLQGKAYNEQFF. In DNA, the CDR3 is TGTGCCAGCTCACTACAGGGTAAGGCGTACAATGAGCAGTTCTTC. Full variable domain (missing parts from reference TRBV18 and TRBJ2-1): NAGVMQNPRHLVRRRGQEARLRCSPMKGHSHVYWYRQLPEEGLKFMVYLQKENIIDESGMPKERFSAEFPKEGPSILRIQQVVRGDSAAYFCASSLQGKAYNEQFFGPGTRLTVL.

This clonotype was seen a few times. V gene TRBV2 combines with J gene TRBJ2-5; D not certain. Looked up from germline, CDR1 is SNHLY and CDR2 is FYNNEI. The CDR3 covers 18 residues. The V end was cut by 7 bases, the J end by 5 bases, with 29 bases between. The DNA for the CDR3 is TGTGCCAGCATATCTACCCGGGCTCCTACGCCGGGTGGGGAGACCCAGTACTTC. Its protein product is CASISTRAPTPGGETQYF.

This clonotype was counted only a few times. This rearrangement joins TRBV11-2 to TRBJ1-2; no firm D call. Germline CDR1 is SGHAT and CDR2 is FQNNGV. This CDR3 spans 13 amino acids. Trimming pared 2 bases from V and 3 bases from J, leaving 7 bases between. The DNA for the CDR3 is TGTGCCAGCAGCTTAAACACGGACTATGGCTACACCTTC. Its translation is CASSLNTDYGYTF. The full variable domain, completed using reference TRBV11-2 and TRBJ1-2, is EAGVAQSPRYKIIEKRQSVAFWCNPISGHATLYWYQQILGQGPKLLIQFQNNGVVDDSQLPKDRFSAERLKGVDSTLKIQPAKLEDSAVYLCASSLNTDYGYTFGSGTRLTVV.

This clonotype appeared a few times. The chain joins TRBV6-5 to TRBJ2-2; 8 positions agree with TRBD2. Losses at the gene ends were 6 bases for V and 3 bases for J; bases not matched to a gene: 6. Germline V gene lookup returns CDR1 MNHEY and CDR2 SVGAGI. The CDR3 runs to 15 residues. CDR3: CASSFSSGYTGELFF. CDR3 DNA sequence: TGTGCCAGCAGCTTCTCTAGCGGGTACACCGGGGAGCTGTTTTTT.

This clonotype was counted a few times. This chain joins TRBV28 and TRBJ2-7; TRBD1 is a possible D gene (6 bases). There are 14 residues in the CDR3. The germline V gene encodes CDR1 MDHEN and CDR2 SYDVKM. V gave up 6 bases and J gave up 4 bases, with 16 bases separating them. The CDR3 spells CASRADRTSYEQYF. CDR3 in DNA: TGTGCCAGCAGAGCCGACAGGACAAGTTACGAGCAGTACTTC.

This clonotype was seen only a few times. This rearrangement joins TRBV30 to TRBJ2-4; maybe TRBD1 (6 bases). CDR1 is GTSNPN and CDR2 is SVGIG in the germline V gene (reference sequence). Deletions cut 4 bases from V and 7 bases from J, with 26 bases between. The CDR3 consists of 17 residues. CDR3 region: CAWKATKNRDNRNIQYF. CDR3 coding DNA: TGTGCCTGGAAGGCGACAAAAAACCGGGACAATAGGAACATTCAGTACTTC.

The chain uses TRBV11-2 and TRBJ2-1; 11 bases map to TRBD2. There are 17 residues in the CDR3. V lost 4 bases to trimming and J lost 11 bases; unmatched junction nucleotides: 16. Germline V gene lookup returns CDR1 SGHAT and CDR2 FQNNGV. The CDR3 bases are TGTGCCAGCAGCTCCCACAGGGGGCTTAGCGGGAGGGATCAGCAGTTCTTC. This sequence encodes CASSSHRGLSGRDQQFF. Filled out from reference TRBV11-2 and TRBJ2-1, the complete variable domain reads EAGVAQSPRYKIIEKRQSVAFWCNPISGHATLYWYQQILGQGPKLLIQFQNNGVVDDSQLPKDRFSAERLKGVDSTLKIQPAKLEDSAVYLCASSSHRGLSGRDQQFFGPGTRLTVL.

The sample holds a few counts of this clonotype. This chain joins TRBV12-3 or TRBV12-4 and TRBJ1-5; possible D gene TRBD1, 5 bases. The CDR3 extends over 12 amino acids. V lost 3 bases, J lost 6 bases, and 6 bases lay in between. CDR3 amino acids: CASSFGAQPQHF. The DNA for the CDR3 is TGTGCCAGCAGTTTTGGGGCTCAGCCCCAGCATTTT.

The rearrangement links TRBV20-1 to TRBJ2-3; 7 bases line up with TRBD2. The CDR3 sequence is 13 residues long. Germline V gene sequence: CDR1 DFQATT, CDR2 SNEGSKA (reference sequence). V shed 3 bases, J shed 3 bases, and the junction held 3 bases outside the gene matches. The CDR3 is CSASGTNTDTQYF. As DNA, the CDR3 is TGCAGTGCTAGCGGGACTAATACAGATACGCAGTATTTT.